This T cell receptor beta chain was retrieved from a study of blood T cell repertoires in COVID-19. Turning to the study itself: PBMCs, B-cell-depleted T cells, or T cells provided the cDNA or gDNA that made up the material.

Enrolled through a virtual design, the participants were between about 18 and 89 years of age and came from some 25 US areas. Within 2 weeks before study entry, exposed participants met a COVID-19 case. Authors' analysis steps: Reference gene primer amplification gave estimated nucleated cell counts. Some clones are missing from TCRdb's copy, which holds only in-frame ones; the method was immunoSEQ multiplex PCR. V, J and clone size reflect that table, while D and trimming were determined from the DNA. The data show roughly 150,000 clones, with approximately 88% seen just once and more than 4.5% held by the top ten. In the case of this clone: A much larger clone lies one base from this, so it may be a read error.

The sequenced material came from PBMCs or T cells enriched from blood (not recorded which). The TCR comes from a man between 65 and 80 years old who had been exposed to COVID-19.

The CDR3 DNA follows: TGTGCCAGTAAGCCGGGGAACACTGAAGCTTTCTTT. Protein sequence: CASKPGNTEAFF. The rearrangement uses TRBV19 and TRBJ1-1; D not resolved. Trimming cost V 7 bases and J 1 base, with 7 bases left between them. In germline, CDR1 is LNHDA, CDR2 SQIVND (reference sequence). The CDR3 extends over 12 amino acids.